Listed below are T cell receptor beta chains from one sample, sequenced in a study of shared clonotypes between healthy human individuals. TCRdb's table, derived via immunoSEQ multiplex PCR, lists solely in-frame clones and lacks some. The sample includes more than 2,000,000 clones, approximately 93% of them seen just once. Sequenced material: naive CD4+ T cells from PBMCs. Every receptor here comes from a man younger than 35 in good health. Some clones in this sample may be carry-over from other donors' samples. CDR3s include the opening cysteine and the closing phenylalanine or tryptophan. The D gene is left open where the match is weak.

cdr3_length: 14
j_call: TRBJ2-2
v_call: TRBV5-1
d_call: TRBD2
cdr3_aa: CASSTGTSRGELFF

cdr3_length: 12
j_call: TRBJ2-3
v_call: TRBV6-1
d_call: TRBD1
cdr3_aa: CASSEFRDRAYF

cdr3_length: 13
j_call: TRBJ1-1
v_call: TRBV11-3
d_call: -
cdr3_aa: CASSPTLREAAFF

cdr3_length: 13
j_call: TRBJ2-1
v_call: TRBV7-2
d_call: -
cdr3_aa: CASSLNRYNEQFF

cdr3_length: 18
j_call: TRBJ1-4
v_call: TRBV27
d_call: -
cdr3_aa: CASSASIPGDATNEKLFF

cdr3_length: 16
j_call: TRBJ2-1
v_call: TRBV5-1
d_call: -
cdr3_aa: CASSSTGTPGGNEQFF

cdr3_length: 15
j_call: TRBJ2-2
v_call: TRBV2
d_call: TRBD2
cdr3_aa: CASSDSGSDTGELFF

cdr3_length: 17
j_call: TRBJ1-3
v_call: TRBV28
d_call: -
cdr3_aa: CASSFLDTPPGGNTIYF

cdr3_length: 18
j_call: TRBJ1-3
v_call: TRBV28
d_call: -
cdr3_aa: CASSLWGGGKSSGNTIYF

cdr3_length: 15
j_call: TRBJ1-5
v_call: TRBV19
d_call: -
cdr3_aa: CASSIGDTDNQPQHF

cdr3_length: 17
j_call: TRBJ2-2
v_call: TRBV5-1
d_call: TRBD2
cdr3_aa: CASSLALAGDLHGELFF

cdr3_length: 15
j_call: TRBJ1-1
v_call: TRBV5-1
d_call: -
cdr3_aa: CASSLETGLNTEAFF

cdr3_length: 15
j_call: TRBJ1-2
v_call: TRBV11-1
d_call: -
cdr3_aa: CASSLSASTLHSYTF

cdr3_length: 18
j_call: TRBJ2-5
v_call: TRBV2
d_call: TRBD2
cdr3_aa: CASSGVEAGAGVGETQYF

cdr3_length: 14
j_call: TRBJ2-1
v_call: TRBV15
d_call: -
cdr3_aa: CATSRGTEDNEQFF

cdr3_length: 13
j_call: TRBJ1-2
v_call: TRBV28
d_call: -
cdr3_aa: CASSRGGGYGYTF

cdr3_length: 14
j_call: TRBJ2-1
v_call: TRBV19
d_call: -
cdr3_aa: CASGTGGSYNEQFF

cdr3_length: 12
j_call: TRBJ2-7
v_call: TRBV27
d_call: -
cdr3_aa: CASSSPVGEQYF

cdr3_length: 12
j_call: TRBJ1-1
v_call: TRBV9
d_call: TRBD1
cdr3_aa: CASSVGQGPAFF

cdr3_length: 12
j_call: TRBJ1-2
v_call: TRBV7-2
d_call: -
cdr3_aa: CASSLNSYGYTF

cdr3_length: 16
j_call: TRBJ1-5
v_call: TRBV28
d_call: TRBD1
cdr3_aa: CASSQLRDRGNQPQHF

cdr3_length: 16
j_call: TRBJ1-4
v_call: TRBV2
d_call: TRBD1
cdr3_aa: CASRGPPGQGDEKLFF

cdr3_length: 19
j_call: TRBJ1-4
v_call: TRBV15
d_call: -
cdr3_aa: CATSRDRRDGKLMSEKLFF

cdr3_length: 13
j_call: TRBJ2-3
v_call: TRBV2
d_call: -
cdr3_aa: CASSEALGNTQYF